Here is one T cell receptor beta chain with its context. The V and J ends lost 1 base and 7 bases, in that order; junction bases with no gene match: 13. Germline CDR1 and CDR2: SEHNR and FQNEAQ (reference sequence). The CDR3 length is 17 residues. The data stem from a study of blood T cell repertoires in COVID-19. The overall study: Material from acute and convalescent COVID-19 was sourced from the United States, Italy and Spain. Sample material is recorded as cDNA or gDNA derived from T cells, B-cell-depleted T cells, or PBMCs.

The protocol was immunoSEQ multiplex PCR, while the TCRdb copy is restricted to in-frame clones and leaves out a portion. Seen here are almost 65,000 clones, more than 75% observed once, and the top ten hold roughly 9.1%. Recovered status in Cohort 3 required two negative PCRs, clearance, or symptom resolution. The sequence was obtained from a woman aged 40 to 49 who had recovered from COVID-19. This chain uses TRBV7-9 with TRBJ2-3, with 8 positions matching TRBD1. Sequences were obtained from PBMCs or T cells enriched from blood (not recorded which). CDR3 coding DNA: TGTGCCAGCAGCTTAGTGGGCCACAGGGGGACCCGGAATACGCAGTATTTT. Amino acids: CASSLVGHRGTRNTQYF.